This is a list of T cell receptor beta chains from one sample in a study of glioma-infiltrating T cells. From the multiplex PCR reads, TCRdb called clonotypes with MiXCR, one entry per CDR3 protein. The table lists roughly 100,000 distinct CDR3 sequences, under 30% of them singletons. The source material was glioma tissue, nonneoplastic brain tissue, or PBMCs (not recorded which). Every receptor here comes from a human donor with low-grade glioma or glioblastoma, undergoing nonglioma brain surgery, or in good health (not recorded which). Each CDR3 is given with its conserved first and last residue. D genes are given only for firm matches. Clone size appears in some rows only: once, few, many, or a class for an expanded clone.

D: TRBD2
size: many
J: TRBJ2-1
V: TRBV6-1
CDR3: CASSHTSGIYNEQFF
DNA: TGTGCCAGCAGTCATACTAGCGGGATATACAATGAGCAGTTCTTC

D: TRBD2
size: many
J: TRBJ2-3
V: TRBV27
CDR3: CASSRPGLAGGTDTQYF
DNA: TGTGCCAGCAGCAGGCCCGGACTAGCGGGGGGCACAGATACGCAGTATTTT

D: TRBD2
size: many
J: TRBJ2-2
V: TRBV6-1
CDR3: CASKSGLASTGELFF
DNA: TGTGCCAGCAAGTCGGGACTAGCGAGCACCGGGGAGCTGTTTTTT

D: NA
size: NA
J: TRBJ2-3
V: TRBV6-9
CDR3: CASSSPGPAETDTQYF
DNA: TGTGCCAGCAGTTCACCAGGACCAGCGGAAACAGATACGCAGTATTTT

D: TRBD2
size: few
J: TRBJ2-1
V: TRBV28
CDR3: CASNSPTGLAGGGDSYNEQFF
DNA: TGTGCCAGCAACTCCCCGACCGGACTAGCGGGGGGGGGGGACTCCTACAATGAGCAGTTCTTC

D: NA
size: few
J: TRBJ2-1
V: TRBV19
CDR3: CASSILLGVTYNEQFF
DNA: TGTGCCAGTAGTATATTGTTAGGAGTAACTTACAATGAGCAGTTCTTC

D: NA
size: many
J: TRBJ1-5
V: TRBV6-1
CDR3: CASSTDMQPQHF
DNA: TGTGCCAGCAGTACCGATATGCAGCCCCAGCATTTT

D: NA
size: many
J: TRBJ2-5
V: TRBV6-2/TRBV6-3
CDR3: CASSYIYGETQYF
DNA: TGTGCCAGCAGTTACATCTACGGGGAGACCCAGTACTTC

D: TRBD2
size: many
J: TRBJ2-3
V: TRBV27
CDR3: CASSLKLRAGGRDTDTQYF
DNA: TGTGCCAGCAGTTTAAAACTGCGAGCGGGGGGGCGAGATACAGATACGCAGTATTTT

D: NA
size: many
J: TRBJ1-5
V: TRBV6-1
CDR3: CASKRMGQPQHF
DNA: TGTGCCAGCAAGAGAATGGGTCAGCCCCAGCATTTT

D: NA
size: few
J: TRBJ2-2
V: TRBV2
CDR3: CASSPGTVNTGELFF
DNA: TGTGCCAGCAGTCCTGGGACGGTGAACACCGGGGAGCTGTTTTTT

D: NA
size: NA
J: TRBJ2-6
V: TRBV27
CDR3: CASSEFWGANVLTF
DNA: TGTGCCAGCAGTGAGTTCTGGGGGGCCAACGTCCTGACTTTC

D: NA
size: many
J: TRBJ2-3
V: TRBV6-1
CDR3: CASSTTGTLSTDTQYF
DNA: TGTGCCAGCAGTACAACCGGGACTTTGAGCACAGATACGCAGTATTTT

D: NA
size: few
J: TRBJ2-2
V: TRBV7-3
CDR3: CASSPYSLTGTGELFF
DNA: TGTGCCAGCAGCCCTTACTCCTTAACGGGGACCGGGGAGCTGTTTTTT

D: NA
size: NA
J: TRBJ2-3
V: TRBV9
CDR3: CASSVGTLDTDTQYF
DNA: TGTGCCAGCAGCGTAGGGACCTTGGACACAGATACGCAGTATTTT

D: NA
size: many
J: TRBJ2-7
V: TRBV20-1
CDR3: CSARDYEQYF
DNA: TGCAGTGCTAGAGACTACGAGCAGTACTTC

D: TRBD1
size: many
J: TRBJ1-2
V: TRBV19
CDR3: CASTARADRENGYTF
DNA: TGTGCCAGTACTGCACGCGCGGACAGGGAGAATGGCTACACCTTC

D: NA
size: few
J: TRBJ2-1
V: TRBV11-1
CDR3: CASSSMSGSYNEQFF
DNA: TGTGCCAGCAGCTCTATGTCGGGGTCCTACAATGAGCAGTTCTTC

D: NA
size: NA
J: TRBJ1-3
V: TRBV2
CDR3: CASSEWLRGNTIYF
DNA: TGTGCCAGCAGTGAGTGGCTTCGGGGAAACACCATATATTTT

D: NA
size: many
J: TRBJ2-3
V: TRBV6-1
CDR3: CASKLGRSTDTQYF
DNA: TGTGCCAGCAAACTGGGGAGGAGCACAGATACGCAGTATTTT

D: NA
size: many
J: TRBJ2-7
V: TRBV7-9
CDR3: CASSLGNRYEQYF
DNA: TGTGCCAGCAGCTTAGGGAATAGATACGAGCAGTACTTC

D: NA
size: many
J: TRBJ1-6
V: TRBV4-2
CDR3: CASNDKSNNSPLHF
DNA: TGTGCCAGCAACGACAAGTCCAATAATTCACCCCTCCACTTT

D: NA
size: few
J: TRBJ1-2
V: TRBV12-3/TRBV12-4
CDR3: CASSPGHSNYGYTF
DNA: TGTGCCAGCAGCCCGGGACACTCTAACTATGGCTACACCTTC

D: NA
size: many
J: TRBJ1-2
V: TRBV6-6
CDR3: CASSYSVGTNYGYTF
DNA: TGTGCCAGCAGTTACTCGGTGGGGACCAACTATGGCTACACCTTC

D: NA
size: many
J: TRBJ2-7
V: TRBV6-1
CDR3: CASSFLQYSNYEQYF
DNA: TGTGCCAGCAGTTTCCTACAGTATTCGAACTACGAGCAGTACTTC

D: NA
size: few
J: TRBJ1-1
V: TRBV29-1
CDR3: CSVFFTGTQRDTEAFF
DNA: TGCAGCGTTTTCTTTACCGGGACCCAGAGGGACACTGAAGCTTTCTTT

D: TRBD1
size: many
J: TRBJ1-2
V: TRBV2
CDR3: CASTGTGFYGYTF
DNA: TGTGCCAGCACCGGGACAGGGTTCTATGGCTACACCTTC

D: TRBD2
size: NA
J: TRBJ2-1
V: TRBV3-1
CDR3: CTSSSPTIAGRINEQFF
DNA: TGTACCAGCAGCTCTCCCACAATAGCGGGGAGGATCAATGAGCAGTTCTTC

D: NA
size: many
J: TRBJ2-5
V: TRBV6-6
CDR3: CASSYSPGQETQYF
DNA: TGTGCCAGCAGTTACTCCCCTGGGCAAGAGACCCAGTACTTC

D: NA
size: NA
J: TRBJ1-2
V: TRBV7-9
CDR3: CASMREPSGYGHTF
DNA: TGTGCCAGCATGAGGGAGCCTTCGGGCTATGGCCACACCTTC

D: TRBD1
size: NA
J: TRBJ2-5
V: TRBV7-3
CDR3: CASSKDAGTGQETQYF
DNA: TGTGCCAGCAGTAAGGACGCTGGGACAGGGCAAGAGACCCAGTACTTC

D: TRBD2
size: few
J: TRBJ2-1
V: TRBV7-2
CDR3: CASSLEAGGPREQFF
DNA: TGTGCCAGCAGCTTAGAAGCGGGGGGGCCCCGGGAGCAGTTCTTC

D: TRBD1
size: NA
J: TRBJ2-4
V: TRBV6-1
CDR3: CASRPGRGQNIQYF
DNA: TGTGCCAGCAGGCCTGGAAGGGGGCAAAACATTCAGTACTTC

D: TRBD1
size: few
J: TRBJ1-1
V: TRBV5-1
CDR3: CASSLGQGGAFF
DNA: TGCGCCAGCAGCTTGGGCCAGGGGGGAGCTTTCTTT

D: TRBD2
size: many
J: TRBJ2-3
V: TRBV6-1
CDR3: CASKASGGTDTQYF
DNA: TGTGCCAGCAAAGCTAGCGGGGGCACAGATACGCAGTATTTT

D: TRBD1
size: NA
J: TRBJ1-4
V: TRBV29-1
CDR3: CSVRTGWMVFF
DNA: TGCAGCGTGCGGACAGGGTGGATGGTTTTTTTT

D: TRBD1
size: many
J: TRBJ1-2
V: TRBV2
CDR3: CASSEPQGGNYGYTF
DNA: TGTGCCAGCAGTGAACCGCAGGGGGGAAACTATGGCTACACCTTC

D: NA
size: many
J: TRBJ2-5
V: TRBV7-2
CDR3: CASSSNPGQETQYF
DNA: TGTGCCAGCAGCTCCAATCCCGGCCAAGAGACCCAGTACTTC

D: NA
size: NA
J: TRBJ2-7
V: TRBV12-3/TRBV12-4
CDR3: CASSFISGPSYEQYF
DNA: TGTGCCAGCAGTTTTATTAGCGGCCCGTCCTACGAGCAGTACTTC

D: NA
size: NA
J: TRBJ1-6
V: TRBV12-3/TRBV12-4
CDR3: CASSLGHLRNSPLHF
DNA: TGTGCCAGCAGCCTTGGTCATCTAAGAAATTCACCCCTCCACTTT

D: NA
size: many
J: TRBJ2-7
V: TRBV20-1
CDR3: CSAVPGEVYEQYF
DNA: TGCAGTGCCGTGCCGGGGGAAGTCTACGAGCAGTACTTC

D: NA
size: many
J: TRBJ1-1
V: TRBV6-1
CDR3: CASSLDRNTEAFF
DNA: TGTGCCAGCAGTTTGGACAGAAACACTGAAGCTTTCTTT

D: NA
size: many
J: TRBJ1-3
V: TRBV7-9
CDR3: CASSLGSSSGNTIYF
DNA: TGTGCCAGCAGCTTAGGGTCCAGCTCTGGAAACACCATATATTTT

D: NA
size: few
J: TRBJ2-2
V: TRBV5-4
CDR3: CASSLSGGGITGELFF
DNA: TGTGCCAGCAGCCTTAGCGGAGGGGGCATCACCGGGGAGCTGTTTTTT

D: NA
size: few
J: TRBJ1-2
V: TRBV29-1
CDR3: CSVVTLNYGYTF
DNA: TGCAGCGTTGTTACTCTTAACTATGGCTACACCTTC